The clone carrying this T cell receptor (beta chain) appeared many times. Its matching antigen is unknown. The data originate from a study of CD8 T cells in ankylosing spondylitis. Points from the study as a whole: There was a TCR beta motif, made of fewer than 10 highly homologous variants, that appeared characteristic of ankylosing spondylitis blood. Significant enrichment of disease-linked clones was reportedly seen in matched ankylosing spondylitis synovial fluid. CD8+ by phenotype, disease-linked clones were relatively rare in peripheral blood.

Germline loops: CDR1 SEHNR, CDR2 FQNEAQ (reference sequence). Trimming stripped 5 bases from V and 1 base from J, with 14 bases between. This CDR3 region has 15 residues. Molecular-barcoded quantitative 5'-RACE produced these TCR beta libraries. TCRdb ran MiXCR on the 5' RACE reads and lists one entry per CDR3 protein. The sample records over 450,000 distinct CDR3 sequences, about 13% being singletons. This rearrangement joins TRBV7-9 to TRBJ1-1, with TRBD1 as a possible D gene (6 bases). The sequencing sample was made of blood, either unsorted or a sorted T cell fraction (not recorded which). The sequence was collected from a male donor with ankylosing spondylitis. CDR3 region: CASSAHWTANTEAFF. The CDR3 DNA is TGTGCCAGCAGCGCCCACTGGACAGCGAACACTGAAGCTTTCTTT.